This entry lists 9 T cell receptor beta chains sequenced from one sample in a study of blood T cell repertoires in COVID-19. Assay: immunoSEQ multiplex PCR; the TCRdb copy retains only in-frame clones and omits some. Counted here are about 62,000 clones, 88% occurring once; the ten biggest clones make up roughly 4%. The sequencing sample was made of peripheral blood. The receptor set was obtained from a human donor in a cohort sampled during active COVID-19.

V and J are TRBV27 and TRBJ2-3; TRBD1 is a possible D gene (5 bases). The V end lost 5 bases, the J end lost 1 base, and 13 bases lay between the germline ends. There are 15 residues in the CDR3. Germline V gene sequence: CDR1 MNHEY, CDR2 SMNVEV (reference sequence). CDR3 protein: CASSLPQAGTDTQYF. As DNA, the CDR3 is TGTGCCAGCAGTCTCCCACAGGCTGGCACAGATACGCAGTATTTT.

The CDR3 DNA reads TGTGCCAGCAGTGTGGCGGGAAGCGCCGGGGAGCTGTTTTTT. Its translation is CASSVAGSAGELFF. J is TRBJ2-2 and V is TRBV6-2 or TRBV6-3; D is perhaps TRBD2 (6 bases). The CDR3 totals 14 residues. With 5 bases removed from V and 6 bases from J, the gap between germline ends came to 13 bases. The V gene's germline CDR1 is MNHEY and CDR2 SVGEGT.

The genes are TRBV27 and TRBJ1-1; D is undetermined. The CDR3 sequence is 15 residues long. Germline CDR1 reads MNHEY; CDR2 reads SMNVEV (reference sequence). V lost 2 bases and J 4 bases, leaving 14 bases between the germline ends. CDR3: CASSLRLREFTEAFF. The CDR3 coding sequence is TGTGCCAGCAGTTTACGCTTGAGGGAGTTCACTGAAGCTTTCTTT.

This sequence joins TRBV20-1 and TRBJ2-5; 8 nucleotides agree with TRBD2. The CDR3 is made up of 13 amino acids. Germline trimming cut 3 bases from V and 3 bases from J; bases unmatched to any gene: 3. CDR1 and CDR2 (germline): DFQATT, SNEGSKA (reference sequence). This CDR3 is CSASRGGEETQYF. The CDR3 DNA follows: TGCAGTGCTAGTCGGGGGGGGGAAGAGACCCAGTACTTC.

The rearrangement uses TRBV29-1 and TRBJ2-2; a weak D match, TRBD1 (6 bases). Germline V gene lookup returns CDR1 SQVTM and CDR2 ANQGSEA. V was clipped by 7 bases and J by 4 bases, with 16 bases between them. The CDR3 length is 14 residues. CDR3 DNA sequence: TGCAGCGCTGAGGGACACCGTTCCACCGGGGAGCTGTTTTTT. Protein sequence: CSAEGHRSTGELFF.

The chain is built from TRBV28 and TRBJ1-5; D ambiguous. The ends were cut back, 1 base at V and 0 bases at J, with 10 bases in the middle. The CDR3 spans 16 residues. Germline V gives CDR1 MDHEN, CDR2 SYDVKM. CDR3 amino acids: CASSLFSVPSNQPQHF. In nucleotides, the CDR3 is TGTGCCAGCAGTTTATTTTCAGTTCCTAGCAATCAGCCCCAGCATTTT.

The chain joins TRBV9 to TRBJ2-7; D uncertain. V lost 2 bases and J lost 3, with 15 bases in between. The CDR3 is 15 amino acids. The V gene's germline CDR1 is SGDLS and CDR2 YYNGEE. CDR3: CASSVDFTSVYEQYF. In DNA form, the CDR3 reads TGTGCCAGCAGCGTTGACTTTACAAGCGTCTACGAGCAGTACTTC. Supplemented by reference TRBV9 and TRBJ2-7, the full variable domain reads DSGVTQTPKHLITATGQRVTLRCSPRSGDLSVYWYQQSLDQGLQFLIQYYNGEERAKGNILERFSAQQFPDLHSELNLSSLELGDSALYFCASSVDFTSVYEQYFGPGTRLTVT.

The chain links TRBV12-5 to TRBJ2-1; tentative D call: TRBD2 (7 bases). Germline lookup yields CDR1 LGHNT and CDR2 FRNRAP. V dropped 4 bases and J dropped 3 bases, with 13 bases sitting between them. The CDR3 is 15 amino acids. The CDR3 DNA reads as TGTGCTAGTGGTTCGGGGGAGGGGGTCTACAATGAGCAGTTCTTC. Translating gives CASGSGEGVYNEQFF.

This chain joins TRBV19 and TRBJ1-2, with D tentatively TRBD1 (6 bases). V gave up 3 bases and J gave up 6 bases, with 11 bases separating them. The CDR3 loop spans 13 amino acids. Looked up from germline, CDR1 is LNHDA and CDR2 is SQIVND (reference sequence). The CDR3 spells CASSIGTRNGYTF. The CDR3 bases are TGTGCCAGTAGTATTGGGACAAGGAATGGCTACACCTTC.